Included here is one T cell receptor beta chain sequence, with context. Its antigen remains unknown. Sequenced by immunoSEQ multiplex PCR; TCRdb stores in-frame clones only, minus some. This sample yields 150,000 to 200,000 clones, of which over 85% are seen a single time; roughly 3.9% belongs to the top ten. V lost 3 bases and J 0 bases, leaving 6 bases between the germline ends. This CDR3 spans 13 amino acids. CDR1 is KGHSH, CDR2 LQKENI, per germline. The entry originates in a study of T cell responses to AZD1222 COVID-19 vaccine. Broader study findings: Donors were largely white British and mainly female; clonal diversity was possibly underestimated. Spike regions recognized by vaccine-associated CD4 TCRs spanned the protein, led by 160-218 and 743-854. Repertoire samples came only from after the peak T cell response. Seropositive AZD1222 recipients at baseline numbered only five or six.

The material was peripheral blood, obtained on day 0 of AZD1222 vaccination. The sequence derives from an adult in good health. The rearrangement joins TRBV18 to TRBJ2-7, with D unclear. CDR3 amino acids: CASSPAYSYEQYF. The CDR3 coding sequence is TGTGCCAGCTCACCGGCCTACTCCTACGAGCAGTACTTC.